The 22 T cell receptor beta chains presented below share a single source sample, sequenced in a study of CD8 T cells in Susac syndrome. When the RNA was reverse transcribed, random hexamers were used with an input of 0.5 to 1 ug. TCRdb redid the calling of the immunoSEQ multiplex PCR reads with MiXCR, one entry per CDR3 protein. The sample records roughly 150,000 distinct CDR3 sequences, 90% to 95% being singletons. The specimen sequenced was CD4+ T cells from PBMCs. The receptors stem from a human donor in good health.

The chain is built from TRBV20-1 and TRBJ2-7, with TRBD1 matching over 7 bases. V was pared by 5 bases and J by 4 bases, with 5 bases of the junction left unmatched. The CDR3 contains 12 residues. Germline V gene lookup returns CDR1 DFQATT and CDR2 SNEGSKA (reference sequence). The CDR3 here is CSAVDRAYEQYF. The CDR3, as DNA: TGCAGTGCTGTTGACAGGGCTTACGAGCAGTACTTC.

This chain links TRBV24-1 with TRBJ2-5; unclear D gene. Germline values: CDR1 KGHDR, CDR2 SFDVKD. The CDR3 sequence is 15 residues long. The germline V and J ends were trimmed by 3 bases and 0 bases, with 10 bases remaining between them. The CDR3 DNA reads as TGTGCCACCAGTGATGTGGGTCGGTACCAAGAGACCCAGTACTTC. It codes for CATSDVGRYQETQYF.

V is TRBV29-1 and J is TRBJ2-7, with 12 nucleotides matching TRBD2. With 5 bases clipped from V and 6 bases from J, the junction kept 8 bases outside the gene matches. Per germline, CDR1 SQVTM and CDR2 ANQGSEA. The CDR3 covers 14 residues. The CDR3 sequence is CSVTLAGGPSEQYF. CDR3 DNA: TGCAGCGTTACCCTAGCGGGAGGGCCCAGCGAGCAGTACTTC.

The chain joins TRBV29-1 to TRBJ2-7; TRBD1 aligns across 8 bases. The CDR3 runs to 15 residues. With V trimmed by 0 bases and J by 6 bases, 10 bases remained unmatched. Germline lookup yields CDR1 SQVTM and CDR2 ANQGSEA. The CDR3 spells CSVEDLGGTGGEQYF. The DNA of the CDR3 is TGCAGCGTTGAAGATCTCGGTGGGACAGGAGGCGAGCAGTACTTC.

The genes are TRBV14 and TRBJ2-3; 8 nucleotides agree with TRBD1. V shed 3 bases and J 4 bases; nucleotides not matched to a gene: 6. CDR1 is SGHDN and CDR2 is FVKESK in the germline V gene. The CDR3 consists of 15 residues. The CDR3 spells CASSQDRAASDTQYF. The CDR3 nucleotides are TGTGCCAGCAGCCAGGACAGGGCGGCCTCAGATACGCAGTATTTT.

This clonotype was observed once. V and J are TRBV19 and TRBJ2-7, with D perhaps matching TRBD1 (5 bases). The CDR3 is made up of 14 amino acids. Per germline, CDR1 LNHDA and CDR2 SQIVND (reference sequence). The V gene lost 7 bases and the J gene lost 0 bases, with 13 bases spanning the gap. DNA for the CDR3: TGTGCCAGTAAGGCCAGGGTAGACTCCTACGAGCAGTACTTC. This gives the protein CASKARVDSYEQYF.

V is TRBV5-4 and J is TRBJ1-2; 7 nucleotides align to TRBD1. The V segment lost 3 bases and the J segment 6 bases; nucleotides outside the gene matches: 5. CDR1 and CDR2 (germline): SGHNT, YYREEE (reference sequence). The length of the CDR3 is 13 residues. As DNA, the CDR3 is TGTGCCAGCAGCTACAGGGGTTCGGATGGCTACACCTTC. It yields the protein CASSYRGSDGYTF.

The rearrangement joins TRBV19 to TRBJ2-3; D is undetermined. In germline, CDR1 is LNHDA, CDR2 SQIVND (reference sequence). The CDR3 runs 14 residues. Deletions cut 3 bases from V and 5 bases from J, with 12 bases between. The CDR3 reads CASSIGHYGDTQYF. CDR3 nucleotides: TGTGCCAGTAGTATTGGCCACTACGGAGATACGCAGTATTTT.

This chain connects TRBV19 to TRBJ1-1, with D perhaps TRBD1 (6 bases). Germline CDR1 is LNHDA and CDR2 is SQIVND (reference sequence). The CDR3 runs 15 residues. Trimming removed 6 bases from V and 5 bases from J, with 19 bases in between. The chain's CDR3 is CASSQQGFDGTEAFF. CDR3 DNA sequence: TGTGCCAGTAGCCAACAGGGTTTCGACGGGACTGAAGCTTTCTTT.

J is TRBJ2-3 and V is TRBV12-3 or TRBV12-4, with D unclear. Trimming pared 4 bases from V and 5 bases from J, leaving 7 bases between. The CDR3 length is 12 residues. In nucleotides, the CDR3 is TGTGCCAGCAGTTACAAAGGAGATACGCAGTATTTT. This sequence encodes CASSYKGDTQYF.

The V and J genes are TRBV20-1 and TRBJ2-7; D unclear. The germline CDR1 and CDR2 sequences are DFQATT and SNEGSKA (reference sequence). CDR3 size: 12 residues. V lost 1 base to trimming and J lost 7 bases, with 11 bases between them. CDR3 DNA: TGCAGTGCTAGAGCTTCCGAGGTGGAGCAGTACTTC. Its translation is CSARASEVEQYF.

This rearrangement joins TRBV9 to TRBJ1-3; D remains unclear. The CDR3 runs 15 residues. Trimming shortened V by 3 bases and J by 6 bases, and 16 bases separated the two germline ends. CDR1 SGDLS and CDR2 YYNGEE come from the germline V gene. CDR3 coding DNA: TGTGCCAGCAGCGGGTCCCTTGCCCGCGAAAACACCATATATTTT. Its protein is CASSGSLARENTIYF.

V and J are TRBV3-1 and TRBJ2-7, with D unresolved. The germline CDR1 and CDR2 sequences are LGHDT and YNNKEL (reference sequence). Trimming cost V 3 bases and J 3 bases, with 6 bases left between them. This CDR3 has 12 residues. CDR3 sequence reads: CASSHSNYEQYF. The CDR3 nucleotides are TGTGCCAGCAGCCATTCGAACTACGAGCAGTACTTC.

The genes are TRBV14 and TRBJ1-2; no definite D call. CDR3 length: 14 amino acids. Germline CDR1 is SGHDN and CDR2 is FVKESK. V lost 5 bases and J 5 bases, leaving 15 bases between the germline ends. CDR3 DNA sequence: TGTGCCAGCAGCTTTGGACTCTTAGGGTATGGCTACACCTTC. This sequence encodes CASSFGLLGYGYTF.

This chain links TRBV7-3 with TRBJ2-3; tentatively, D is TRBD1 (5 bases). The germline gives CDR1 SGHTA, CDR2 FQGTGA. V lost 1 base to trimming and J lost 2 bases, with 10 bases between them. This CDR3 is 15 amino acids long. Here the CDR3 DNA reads TGTGCCAGCAGCTTAAAAGGGGTCACCACAGATACGCAGTATTTT. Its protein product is CASSLKGVTTDTQYF.

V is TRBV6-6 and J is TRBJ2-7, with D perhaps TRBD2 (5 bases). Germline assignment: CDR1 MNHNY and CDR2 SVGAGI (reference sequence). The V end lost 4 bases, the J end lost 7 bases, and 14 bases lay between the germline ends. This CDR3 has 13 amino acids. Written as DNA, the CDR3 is TGTGCCAGCAGTTCGGGCCCGTGGAGGGAGCAGTACTTC. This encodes CASSSGPWREQYF.

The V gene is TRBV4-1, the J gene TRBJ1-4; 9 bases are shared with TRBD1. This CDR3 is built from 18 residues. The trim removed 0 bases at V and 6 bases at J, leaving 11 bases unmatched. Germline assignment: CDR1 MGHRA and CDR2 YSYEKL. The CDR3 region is CASSQDSRGQGFHEKLFF. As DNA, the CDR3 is TGCGCCAGCAGCCAAGATTCGAGGGGACAGGGATTTCATGAAAAACTGTTTTTT.

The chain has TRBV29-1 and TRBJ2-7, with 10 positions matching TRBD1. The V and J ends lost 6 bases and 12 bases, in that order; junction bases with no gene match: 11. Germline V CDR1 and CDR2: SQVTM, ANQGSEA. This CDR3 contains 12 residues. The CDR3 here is CSVRTGGLRLYF. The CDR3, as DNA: TGCAGCGTCAGGACAGGGGGGCTTAGGCTGTACTTC.

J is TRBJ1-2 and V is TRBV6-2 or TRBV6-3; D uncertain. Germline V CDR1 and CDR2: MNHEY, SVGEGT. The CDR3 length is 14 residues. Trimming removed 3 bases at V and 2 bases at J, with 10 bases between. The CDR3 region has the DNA TGTGCCAGCAGTTATTGGACGGGGAACTATGGCTACACCTTC. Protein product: CASSYWTGNYGYTF.

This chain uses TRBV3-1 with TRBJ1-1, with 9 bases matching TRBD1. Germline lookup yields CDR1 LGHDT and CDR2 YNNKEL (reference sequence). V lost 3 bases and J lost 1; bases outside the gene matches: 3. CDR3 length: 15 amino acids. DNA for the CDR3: TGTGCCAGCAGCCAGCCGGGACAGGGGAACACTGAAGCTTTCTTT. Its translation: CASSQPGQGNTEAFF.

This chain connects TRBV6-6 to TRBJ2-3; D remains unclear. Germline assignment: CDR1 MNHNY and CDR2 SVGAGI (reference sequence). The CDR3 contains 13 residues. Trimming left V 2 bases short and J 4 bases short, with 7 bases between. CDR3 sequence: CASSYHFPDTQYF. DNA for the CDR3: TGTGCCAGCAGTTACCATTTCCCAGATACGCAGTATTTT.

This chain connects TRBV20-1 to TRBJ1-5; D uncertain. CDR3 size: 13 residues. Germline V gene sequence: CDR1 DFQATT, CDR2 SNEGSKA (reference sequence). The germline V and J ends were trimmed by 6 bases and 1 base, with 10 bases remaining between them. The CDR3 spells CSATEVSNQPQHF. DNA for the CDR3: TGCAGTGCAACAGAAGTCAGCAATCAGCCCCAGCATTTT.